A single sample is the source of the 4 T cell receptor beta chains below, sequenced in a study of T cell responses to AZD1222 COVID-19 vaccine. Assay used: immunoSEQ multiplex PCR; TCRdb lists only in-frame clones, some missing. The sample has 150,000 to 200,000 clones; around 90% are singletons. The sample was peripheral blood, taken on day 0 of AZD1222 vaccination. The receptors originated from an adult in good health.

V gene TRBV2 combines with J gene TRBJ1-6, with D possibly TRBD1 on 5 matching bases. Germline V gene data show CDR1 as SNHLY and CDR2 as FYNNEI. CDR3 length: 16 residues. Trimming removed 3 bases from V and 0 bases from J, with 9 bases in between. This CDR3 reads CASSDGGSSYNSPLHF. As DNA, the CDR3 is TGTGCCAGCAGTGATGGGGGGAGCTCCTATAATTCACCCCTCCACTTT.

The chain recombines TRBV12-3 or TRBV12-4 with TRBJ2-1; D gene uncertain. This CDR3 is built from 13 residues. Trimming cost V 1 base and J 7 bases, with 8 bases left between them. CDR3 sequence reads: CASSLGPRNEQFF. DNA of the CDR3: TGTGCCAGCAGTTTAGGTCCTAGAAATGAGCAGTTCTTC.

The V call is TRBV24-1, the J call TRBJ1-1; D is uncertain. Trimming stripped 4 bases from V and 6 bases from J, with 5 bases between. The CDR3 runs to 11 residues. The germline gives CDR1 KGHDR, CDR2 SFDVKD. This CDR3 is CATSDGSEAFF. DNA of the CDR3: TGTGCCACCAGTGACGGGTCTGAAGCTTTCTTT.

The rearrangement uses TRBV10-3 and TRBJ2-1; D unclear. Per germline, CDR1 ENHRY and CDR2 SYGVKD. Trimming removed 9 bases at V and 5 bases at J, with 14 bases between. The CDR3 extends over 13 amino acids. As DNA, the CDR3 is TGTGCCATTTTTTCTCCCCCTAACAATGAGCAGTTCTTC. It specifies CAIFSPPNNEQFF.